These 21 T cell receptor beta chains came from one sample sequenced in a study of early stage breast cancer tumors. The assay was immunoSEQ multiplex PCR, and TCRdb's table has in-frame clones only and misses some. The sample consists of tens of thousands of clones, around four fifths of them appearing once. Sequencing input: blood. Every receptor here comes from a person aged 55-75 years with breast cancer.

The V and J genes are TRBV18 and TRBJ1-5; D is unresolved. Germline lookup yields CDR1 KGHSH and CDR2 LQKENI. The CDR3 runs to 14 residues. Trimming cost V 2 bases and J 6 bases, with 11 bases left between them. The CDR3, as DNA: TGTGCCAGCTCACCAGGGCGGGAAGGTCAGCCCCAGCATTTT. It codes for CASSPGREGQPQHF.

V is TRBV18 and J is TRBJ1-2; possible D gene TRBD1, 5 bases. V was pared by 3 bases and J by 7 bases, with 12 bases between. The CDR3 has 13 residues. Germline values: CDR1 KGHSH, CDR2 LQKENI. This CDR3 reads CASSPDGTSGYTF. The CDR3 DNA reads TGTGCCAGCTCACCTGACGGGACGAGTGGCTACACCTTC.

V usage is TRBV20-1 and J usage is TRBJ1-2, with D unresolved. This CDR3 spans 11 amino acids. V was trimmed by 6 bases and J by 4 bases, leaving 9 bases between them. The germline V gene encodes CDR1 DFQATT and CDR2 SNEGSKA (reference sequence). This CDR3 reads CSAQISYGYTF. The DNA for the CDR3 is TGCAGTGCCCAAATAAGCTATGGCTACACCTTC.

The chain joins TRBV5-1 to TRBJ2-1; 14 bases match TRBD2. Trimming at V came to 3 bases and at J to 9 bases, leaving 5 bases not matched to a gene. CDR1 and CDR2 from the germline V gene are SGHRS and YFSETQ. CDR3 length equals 15 residues. The CDR3 reads CASSSGLAGAGEQFF. CDR3 nucleotide sequence: TGCGCCAGCAGCTCGGGACTAGCGGGAGCCGGTGAGCAGTTCTTC.

This clone has a handful of counts. The chain employs TRBV5-1 and TRBJ2-2; D remains unclear. CDR3 size: 14 residues. V was trimmed by 4 bases and J by 0 bases, leaving 7 bases between them. The germline gives CDR1 SGHRS, CDR2 YFSETQ. CDR3 sequence: CASSPSSNTGELFF. The CDR3 region has the DNA TGCGCCAGCAGCCCGTCCTCGAACACCGGGGAGCTGTTTTTT.

The rearrangement uses TRBV7-3 and TRBJ1-1; D possibly corresponds to TRBD1 (5 bases). The germline CDR1 and CDR2 sequences are SGHTA and FQGTGA. The CDR3 totals 14 residues. Trimming took off 3 bases at V and 1 base at J, with 9 bases between the two ends. As DNA, the CDR3 is TGTGCCAGCAGCTTCTCAGGGCAGAACACTGAAGCTTTCTTT. Its translation is CASSFSGQNTEAFF.

The J gene is TRBJ1-5, the V gene TRBV5-1; weak D call: TRBD1 (6 bases). CDR1 SGHRS and CDR2 YFSETQ come from the germline V gene. The CDR3 contains 16 residues. Trimming took 0 bases from V and 6 from J, leaving 16 bases between them. The CDR3 sequence: CASSLAPGDYSQPQHF. The CDR3 nucleotides read TGCGCCAGCAGCTTGGCCCCAGGGGATTATAGTCAGCCCCAGCATTTT.

This clone was observed a few times. V gene TRBV6-5 combines with J gene TRBJ1-1; D gene ambiguous. The CDR3 covers 15 residues. V lost 2 bases and J lost 0, with 10 bases in between. Germline V CDR1 and CDR2: MNHEY, SVGAGI. As DNA, the CDR3 is TGTGCCAGCAGTTACAGGCCGTTCATGAACACTGAAGCTTTCTTT. It translates to CASSYRPFMNTEAFF.

V is TRBV11-2 and J is TRBJ2-3, with D uncertain. CDR1 and CDR2 (germline): SGHAT, FQNNGV. The V end lost 2 bases, the J end lost 0 bases, and 12 bases lay between the germline ends. The CDR3 consists of 16 residues. For the CDR3, the DNA is TGTGCCAGCAGCTTATCCCCCAGATCTAGCACAGATACGCAGTATTTT. Its protein is CASSLSPRSSTDTQYF.

The chain joins TRBV5-4 to TRBJ2-1, with TRBD2 matching 12 bases. The J segment lost 7 bases and the V segment lost 0 bases, leaving 11 bases of the junction unmatched. The CDR3 is 18 amino acids. Germline CDR1 reads SGHNT; CDR2 reads YYREEE (reference sequence). This CDR3 is CASSLAASGRAALNEQFF. The CDR3 DNA sequence: TGTGCCAGCAGCTTGGCGGCTAGCGGGAGGGCCGCGCTTAATGAGCAGTTCTTC.

The chain has TRBV15 and TRBJ1-2; D is ambiguous. Germline CDR1 LNHNV, CDR2 YYDKDF (reference sequence). This CDR3 is 15 amino acids long. V lost 4 bases and J 2 bases, leaving 14 bases between the germline ends. The CDR3 spells CATSTRSAGNYGYTF. The CDR3 DNA reads as TGTGCCACCAGCACCCGATCAGCGGGCAACTATGGCTACACCTTC.

V and J are TRBV9 and TRBJ2-1; D remains ambiguous. Between the trimmed V and J ends, which lost 5 bases and 5 bases, there was a span of 14 bases. The CDR3 is 14 residues long. Germline V gene sequence: CDR1 SGDLS, CDR2 YYNGEE. In DNA, the CDR3 is TGTGCCAGCAGGGAATGGACCTCGGACAATGAGCAGTTCTTC. This translates into CASREWTSDNEQFF. Complete variable domain (other parts from reference TRBV9 and TRBJ2-1): DSGVTQTPKHLITATGQRVTLRCSPRSGDLSVYWYQQSLDQGLQFLIQYYNGEERAKGNILERFSAQQFPDLHSELNLSSLELGDSALYFCASREWTSDNEQFFGPGTRLTVL.

This chain links TRBV27 with TRBJ2-3; D may match TRBD1 or TRBD2 (5 bases each). V lost 8 bases, J lost 1 base, and 10 bases lay in between. The CDR3 spans 13 residues. CDR1 is MNHEY, CDR2 SMNVEV, per germline (reference sequence). CDR3 bases: TGTGCCAGCGGACGAGGGGGCACAGATACGCAGTATTTT. This codes for CASGRGGTDTQYF.

The chain joins TRBV7-9 to TRBJ2-7, with D hard to call. The germline V gene has CDR1 SEHNR and CDR2 FQNEAQ (reference sequence). This CDR3 is 14 amino acids long. Trimming took off 4 bases at V and 1 base at J, with 11 bases between the two ends. In DNA, the CDR3 is TGTGCCAGCAGCTCAGGTGTCGAGTCCTACGAGCAGTACTTC. Translated, it gives CASSSGVESYEQYF.

The rearrangement uses TRBV29-1 and TRBJ2-7; 8 bases align to TRBD2. V gave up 3 bases and J gave up 2 bases; unmatched junction bases: 3. The CDR3 spans 13 residues. CDR1 is SQVTM and CDR2 is ANQGSEA in the germline V gene. DNA for the CDR3: TGCAGCGTTGAGGCGGGAGGTCCCTACGAGCAGTACTTC. Translated: CSVEAGGPYEQYF.

V and J are TRBV10-3 and TRBJ2-5; no clear D. Per germline, CDR1 ENHRY and CDR2 SYGVKD. This CDR3 has 15 amino acids. V was clipped by 2 bases and J by 2 bases, with 12 bases between them. Here the CDR3 reads CAISEDGQRQETQYF. CDR3 nucleotide sequence: TGTGCCATCAGTGAGGATGGGCAGAGGCAAGAGACCCAGTACTTC.

The J gene is TRBJ2-2, the V gene TRBV7-9, with D unresolved. The CDR3 runs to 12 residues. The germline V gene encodes CDR1 SEHNR and CDR2 FQNEAQ (reference sequence). V lost 6 bases, J lost 2 bases, and 4 bases lay in between. The CDR3: CASRQNTGELFF. DNA for the CDR3: TGTGCCAGCAGACAAAACACCGGGGAGCTGTTTTTT.

The rearrangement joins TRBV2 to TRBJ2-3; D unclear. V lost 6 bases to trimming and J lost 3 bases, with 16 bases between them. The V gene's germline CDR1 is SNHLY and CDR2 FYNNEI. The CDR3 sequence is 15 residues long. DNA of the CDR3: TGTGCCAGCAGGGCCGCCGGGTTTGGGACAGATACGCAGTATTTT. This gives the protein CASRAAGFGTDTQYF.

The chain carries TRBV19 and TRBJ1-4; tentative D call: TRBD1 (5 bases). Trimming pared 10 bases from V and 8 bases from J, leaving 20 bases between. The CDR3 spans 14 residues. The V gene's germline CDR1 is LNHDA and CDR2 SQIVND (reference sequence). The CDR3 loop is CATSGAEFLEKLFF. In nucleotides, the CDR3 is TGTGCCACGAGCGGGGCCGAATTTCTGGAAAAACTGTTTTTT. The full variable domain, rest sourced from reference TRBV19 and TRBJ1-4, is DGGITQSPKYLFRKEGQNVTLSCEQNLNHDAMYWYRQDPGQGLRLIYYSQIVNDFQKGDIAEGYSVSREKKESFPLTVTSAQKNPTAFYLCATSGAEFLEKLFFGSGTQLSVL.

J is TRBJ1-1 and V is TRBV5-5; D ambiguous. Germline CDR1 SGHKS, CDR2 YYEKEE (reference sequence). The CDR3 sequence is 14 residues long. Trimming took 0 bases from V and 4 from J, leaving 10 bases between them. The CDR3 DNA reads as TGTGCCAGCAGCTTGGACCCGTCGGGCACTGAAGCTTTCTTT. Protein: CASSLDPSGTEAFF.

This clone was detected only once. The chain couples TRBV20-1 to TRBJ1-2; perhaps TRBD1 as D (5 bases). Germline V gene lookup returns CDR1 DFQATT and CDR2 SNEGSKA (reference sequence). The CDR3 has 11 amino acids. Between the trimmed V and J ends, which lost 5 bases and 8 bases, there was a span of 12 bases. The CDR3, as DNA: TGCAGTGCTCGGAAGGACACCGGCTACACCTTC. This translates into CSARKDTGYTF.